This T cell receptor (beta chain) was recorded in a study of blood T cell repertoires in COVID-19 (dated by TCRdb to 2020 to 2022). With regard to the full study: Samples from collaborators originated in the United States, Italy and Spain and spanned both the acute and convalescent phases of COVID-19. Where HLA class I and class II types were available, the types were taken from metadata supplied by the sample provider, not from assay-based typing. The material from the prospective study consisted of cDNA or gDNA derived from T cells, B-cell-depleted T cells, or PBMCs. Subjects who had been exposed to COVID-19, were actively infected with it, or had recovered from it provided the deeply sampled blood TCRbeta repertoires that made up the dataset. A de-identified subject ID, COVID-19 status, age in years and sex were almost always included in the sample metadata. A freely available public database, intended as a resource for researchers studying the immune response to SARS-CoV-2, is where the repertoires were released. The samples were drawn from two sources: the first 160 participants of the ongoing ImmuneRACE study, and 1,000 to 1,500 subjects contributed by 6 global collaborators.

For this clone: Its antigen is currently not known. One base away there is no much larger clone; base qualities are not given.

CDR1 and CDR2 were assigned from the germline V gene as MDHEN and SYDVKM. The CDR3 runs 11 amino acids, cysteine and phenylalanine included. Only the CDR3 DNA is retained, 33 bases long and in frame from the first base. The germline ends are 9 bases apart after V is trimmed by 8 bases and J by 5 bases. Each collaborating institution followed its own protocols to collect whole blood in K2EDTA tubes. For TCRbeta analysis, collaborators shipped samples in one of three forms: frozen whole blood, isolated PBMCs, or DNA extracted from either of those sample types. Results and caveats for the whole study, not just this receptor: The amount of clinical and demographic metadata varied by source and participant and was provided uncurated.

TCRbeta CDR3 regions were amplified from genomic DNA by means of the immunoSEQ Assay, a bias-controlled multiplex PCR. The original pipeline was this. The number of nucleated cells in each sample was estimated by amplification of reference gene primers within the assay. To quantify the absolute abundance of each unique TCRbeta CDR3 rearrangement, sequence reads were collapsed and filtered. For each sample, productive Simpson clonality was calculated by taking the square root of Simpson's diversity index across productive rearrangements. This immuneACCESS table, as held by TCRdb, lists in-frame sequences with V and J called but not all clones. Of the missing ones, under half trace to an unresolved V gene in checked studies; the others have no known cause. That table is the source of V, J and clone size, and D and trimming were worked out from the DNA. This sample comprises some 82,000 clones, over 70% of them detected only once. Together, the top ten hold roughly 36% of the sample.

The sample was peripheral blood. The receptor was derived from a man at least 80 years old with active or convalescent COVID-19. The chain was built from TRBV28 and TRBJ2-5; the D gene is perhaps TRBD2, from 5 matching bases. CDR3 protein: CASEGWETQYF. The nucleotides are TGTGCCAGCGAGGGTTGGGAGACCCAGTACTTC.